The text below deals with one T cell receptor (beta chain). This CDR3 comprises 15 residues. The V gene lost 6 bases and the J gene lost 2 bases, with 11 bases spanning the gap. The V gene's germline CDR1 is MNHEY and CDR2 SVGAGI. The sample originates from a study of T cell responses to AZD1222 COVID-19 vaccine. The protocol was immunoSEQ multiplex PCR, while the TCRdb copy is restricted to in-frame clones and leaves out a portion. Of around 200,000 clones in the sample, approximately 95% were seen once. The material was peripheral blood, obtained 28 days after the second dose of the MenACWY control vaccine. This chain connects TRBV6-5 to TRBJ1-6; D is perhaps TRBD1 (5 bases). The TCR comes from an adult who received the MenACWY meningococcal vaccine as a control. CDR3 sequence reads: CASRAGTAYNSPLHF. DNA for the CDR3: TGTGCCAGCAGGGCGGGGACCGCCTATAATTCACCCCTCCACTTT.